The 2 T cell receptor beta chains in this list originate from one sample, sequenced in a study of T cell responses to AZD1222 COVID-19 vaccine. Produced via immunoSEQ multiplex PCR; TCRdb's table is partial and in-frame only. This table has approximately 170,000 clones, around 88% appearing once. This specimen consisted of peripheral blood, obtained 28 days after the second AZD1222 dose. The receptors were gathered from an adult who received the AZD1222 COVID-19 vaccine.

The chain has TRBV27 and TRBJ2-6; 9 positions match TRBD1. V was clipped by 3 bases and J by 3 bases; unmatched bases: 6. The CDR3 totals 17 residues. Germline values: CDR1 MNHEY, CDR2 SMNVEV (reference sequence). CDR3 nucleotide sequence: TGTGCCAGCAGTTTGAGACAGGGGGGTGTTGGGGCCAACGTCCTGACTTTC. As protein: CASSLRQGGVGANVLTF.

V is TRBV2 and J is TRBJ1-3; no definite D call. This CDR3 has 15 amino acids. Between the trimmed V and J ends, which lost 2 bases and 5 bases, there was a span of 13 bases. Germline V CDR1 and CDR2: SNHLY, FYNNEI. The CDR3 nucleotides read TGTGCCAGCAGTGAATTGGGCCTCAGGAGAAACACCATATATTTT. As protein: CASSELGLRRNTIYF.